The 5 T cell receptor beta chains listed next were all sequenced from one sample in a study of vaccination effects on CD4 cells after COVID-19. The repertoire was sequenced with immunoSEQ multiplex PCR; TCRdb's copy has only in-frame clones and lacks some. The sample yields fewer than 55,000 clones, more than 70% seen once. Antigen-specific CD4+ T cells were expanded with viral peptide pools in the ViraFEST assay before sequencing. At the end of about ten days of culture, CD4+ T cells were isolated. Recipients of the vaccine had no prior SARS-CoV-2 infection and negative nucleocapsid antibodies. These receptors have no identified antigens. The specimen comprised CD4+ T cells from PBMCs cultured with HCoV-OC43 spike peptides, sampled before COVID-19 vaccination. Subset meaning: HCoV-OC43 spike overlapping peptide pool stimulation. The source is a human donor who received a COVID-19 vaccine.

The rearrangement links TRBV7-2 to TRBJ1-2, with unresolved D. The CDR3 runs 16 residues. V shed 4 bases and J shed 3 bases, with 18 bases lying between them. The V gene's germline CDR1 is SGHTA and CDR2 FQGNSA. The CDR3 bases are TGTGCCAGCAGCTCAGATAGACGGAATCCTTACTATGGCTACACCTTC. Protein: CASSSDRRNPYYGYTF. Combining the CDR3 with reference TRBV7-2 and TRBJ1-2 gives the whole variable domain GAGVSQSPSNKVTEKGKDVELRCDPISGHTALYWYRQSLGQGLEFLIYFQGNSAPDKSGLPSDRFSAERTGGSVSTLTIQRTQQEDSAVYLCASSSDRRNPYYGYTFGSGTRLTVV.

This sequence joins TRBV19 and TRBJ2-6; D tentatively reads TRBD1 or TRBD2 (6 bases each). Trimming cost V 3 bases and J 8 bases, with 14 bases left between them. The V gene's germline CDR1 is LNHDA and CDR2 SQIVND (reference sequence). This CDR3 is 15 amino acids long. Written as DNA, the CDR3 is TGTGCCAGTAGTATCCGGGGGCCGGAGACCAACGTCCTGACTTTC. Protein product: CASSIRGPETNVLTF.

The rearrangement joins TRBV2 to TRBJ2-7; 8 bases map to TRBD1. The CDR3 has 12 amino acids. Unmatched junction bases numbered 4, after V lost 6 bases and J lost 6 bases. In germline, CDR1 is SNHLY, CDR2 FYNNEI. The chain's CDR3 is CASRAQGAEQYV. The CDR3 coding sequence is TGTGCCAGCAGGGCTCAGGGGGCCGAGCAGTACGTC.

This clone showed up just once. One end of the junction is discordant with germline, which a read error may explain. The rearrangement uses TRBV6-1 and TRBJ2-2; the D is unclear. In germline, CDR1 is MNHNS, CDR2 SASEGT. This CDR3 is built from 16 residues. CDR3 sequence (DNA): TGTGCCAGCAGGGAAGCAAAAAGCGCGAACACCGGGGAGCTGTTTTTT. Its protein is CASREAKSANTGELFF.

The sample holds a few counts of this clone. CDR3 residues: CANRPEHRGPDGELFF. The CDR3 DNA reads TGTGCCAACCGACCCGAACACAGGGGGCCGGACGGGGAGCTGTTTTTT. The rearrangement uses TRBV7-9 and TRBJ2-2, with 9 positions matching TRBD1. V lost 10 bases, J lost 7 bases, and 16 bases stayed unmatched. The CDR3 consists of 16 residues. Germline V gives CDR1 SEHNR, CDR2 FQNEAQ (reference sequence).